This paragraph covers one T cell receptor (beta chain) sequence. These data belong to a study of T-cell memory formation after mild COVID-19. V lost 0 bases, J lost 1 base, and 9 bases lay in between. The CDR3 is 16 residues long. Germline loops: CDR1 LGHNA, CDR2 YSLEER. TCRdb passed the 5' RACE reads through MiXCR, listing each CDR3 protein once. The sample lists about 130,000 distinct CDR3 sequences; 15% to 20% were seen once. Sequencing input: PBMCs or a T cell subset sorted from them (not recorded which). The chain has TRBV4-3 and TRBJ2-2; the D gene is possibly TRBD1 (6 bases). This receptor was taken from a man between 18 and 29 years old who had mild COVID-19 (a few samples of this study predate the infection). Cell type and time point are not known. The CDR3 here is CASSQDWGLNTGELFF. CDR3 nucleotides: TGCGCCAGCAGCCAAGATTGGGGGCTGAACACCGGGGAGCTGTTTTTT.